This entry features one T cell receptor beta chain sequence. The antigen is unknown. This entry comes from a study of T cells in Graves' hyperthyroidism and ophthalmopathy. Broader study findings: Appearing also in blood were most of the thyroid clonotypes expanded above 0.001.

V gave up 7 bases and J gave up 6 bases, with 0 bases separating them. CDR1 and CDR2 from the germline V gene are MDHEN and SYDVKM. The CDR3 runs to 8 residues. Authors of the study amplified TCR beta CDR3 regions from RNA transcripts. First-round RT-PCR with HTBI primers amplified the TCR CDR3 region. TCRdb used MiXCR to reprocess the multiplex PCR reads, holding one entry per CDR3 protein. Seen here are about 46,000 distinct CDR3 sequences, about half observed once, and the top ten hold roughly a third. The source is a woman between 50 and 59 years old with Graves' hyperthyroidism. The chain couples TRBV28 to TRBJ2-5; D is undetermined. The sequenced sample consisted of peripheral blood or thyroid tissue (not recorded which). DNA of the CDR3: TGTGCCAGCAAGACCCAGTACTTC. Its protein product is CASKTQYF.